The 10 T cell receptor beta chains in this list originate from one sample, sequenced in a study of T cells in Graves' hyperthyroidism and ophthalmopathy. From RNA transcripts, TCR beta CDR3 regions were amplified. The study used the HTBI primer set for a first-round RT-PCR of the TCR CDR3. TCRdb re-analysed the multiplex PCR reads in MiXCR, keeping a single row per CDR3 protein. The repertoire holds fewer than 900,000 distinct CDR3 sequences, with less than 20% as singletons. Sequenced input: blood. The origin of the receptors is a man aged 18 to 29 with Graves' hyperthyroidism.

This clonotype occurred many times. V gene TRBV10-3 combines with J gene TRBJ2-7, with D possibly matching TRBD1 (6 bases). V was shortened by 10 bases and J by 6 bases, with 22 bases between the two germline ends. The CDR3 is made up of 14 amino acids. The V gene's germline CDR1 is ENHRY and CDR2 SYGVKD. The DNA of the CDR3 is TGTGCCACCTGTCCCAGGACAGAAGGATCCGAGCAGTACTTC. Its protein product is CATCPRTEGSEQYF.

The gene calls are TRBV20-1 and TRBJ1-6; 7 nucleotides agree with TRBD1. Germline V gene lookup returns CDR1 DFQATT and CDR2 SNEGSKA (reference sequence). The CDR3 loop spans 14 amino acids. The V and J ends lost 3 bases and 7 bases, in that order; junction bases with no gene match: 6. The CDR3 reads CSASTDRTNSPLHF. Here the CDR3 DNA reads TGCAGTGCTAGTACGGACAGGACGAATTCACCCCTCCACTTT.

A few counts support this clonotype. This chain joins TRBV7-9 and TRBJ2-7, with 7 bases that match TRBD1. CDR1 is SEHNR, CDR2 FQNEAQ, per germline (reference sequence). The CDR3 consists of 14 residues. V lost 3 bases to trimming and J lost 3 bases; unmatched junction nucleotides: 5. CDR3 DNA sequence: TGTGCCAGCAGCTTTCCGGGACAGCTCTACGAGCAGTACTTC. As protein: CASSFPGQLYEQYF.

This clonotype was recorded at least ten times. The V call is TRBV6-2 or TRBV6-3, the J call TRBJ2-7; 10 bases match TRBD2. After removal of 6 bases from V and 6 bases from J, the junction contained 8 bases not matched to a gene. The CDR3 has 14 residues. Germline CDR1 and CDR2: MNHEY and SVGEGT. The DNA of the CDR3 is TGTGCCAGCAGACTAGCGGGGAGTCTCGGCGAGCAGTACTTC. Its protein product is CASRLAGSLGEQYF.

Worth noting for this clonotype: This clone may be a read error of a much larger clone one base away. The chain combines TRBV6-1 with TRBJ1-2; D uncertain. The CDR3 runs to 15 residues. The germline V and J ends were trimmed by 5 bases and 7 bases, with 20 bases remaining between them. In germline, CDR1 is MNHNS, CDR2 SASEGT. The CDR3 DNA reads as TGTGCCAGCAGTCCCTCTAGGACCGACGACTGTGGCTACACCTTC. Protein sequence: CASSPSRTDDCGYTF.

This clonotype was recorded at least ten times. The chain employs TRBV11-3 and TRBJ2-1; 9 bases are shared with TRBD1. In germline, CDR1 is SGHNT, CDR2 YENEEA. This CDR3 has 14 residues. The trim removed 5 bases at V and 6 bases at J, leaving 5 bases unmatched. The DNA for the CDR3 is TGTGCCAGCAGCCGGGACAGGGCAGGCAATGAGCAGTTCTTC. It yields the protein CASSRDRAGNEQFF.

The V and J genes are TRBV14 and TRBJ1-1; D remains ambiguous. This CDR3 contains 13 residues. Trimming cost V 5 bases and J 0 bases, with 7 bases left between them. CDR1 is SGHDN, CDR2 FVKESK, per germline. CDR3 DNA sequence: TGTGCCAGCAGCTACAGCGTGAACACTGAAGCTTTCTTT. Protein product: CASSYSVNTEAFF.

Concerning this clonotype: A much larger clone lies one base from this, so it may be a read error. V gene TRBV28 combines with J gene TRBJ1-1, with D maybe TRBD1 (6 bases). The CDR3 covers 14 residues. Germline V lookup: CDR1 MDHEN, CDR2 SYDVKM. CDR3 coding DNA: TGTGCCAGCAGTTTATTCGGGGGGCGGACTGAGGCTTTCTTT. This translates into CASSLFGGRTEAFF.

The chain carries TRBV11-2 and TRBJ1-2; D gene unclear. Germline CDR1 reads SGHAT; CDR2 reads FQNNGV. This CDR3 is 14 amino acids long. Trimming cost V 1 base and J 5 bases, with 11 bases left between them. The CDR3 loop reads CASSLAGGQYGYTF. CDR3 DNA: TGTGCCAGCAGCTTAGCTGGAGGGCAGTATGGCTACACCTTC.

The table lists this clonotype with a few counts. The chain carries TRBV9 and TRBJ2-7, with TRBD1 matching 7 bases. Trimming cost V 3 bases and J 6 bases; bases outside gene matches: 6. Germline V gene lookup returns CDR1 SGDLS and CDR2 YYNGEE. The CDR3 totals 13 residues. The CDR3 sequence is CASSGDRAPEQYF. Written as DNA, the CDR3 is TGTGCCAGCAGCGGTGACAGGGCTCCCGAGCAGTACTTC.